This passage covers 16 T cell receptor beta chains from one sample sequenced in a study of shared clonotypes between healthy human individuals (dated by TCRdb to 2020 to 2021). The method was the immunoSEQ multiplex PCR assay. TCRdb re-hosts the immuneACCESS table, in-frame sequences only. Its copies lack some clones; in the studies checked, an unresolved V gene accounts for under half of them, and the cause for the rest is not known. This sample is represented by roughly 810,000 clones; about 96% of them were singletons. Clones ranked in the top ten supply less than 0.25% of the sample. For the CD8 naive samples, CD45RO-negative cells were positively selected for CCR7, yielding a CD45RA+CCR7+ population from which TemRA cells were excluded. The sample comprised naive CD8+ T cells sorted from blood. What the cell subset or site label conveys for this sample: CD45RA+CCR7+. Receptors originate from a man aged 30 to 45 in good health.

This clone is a singleton in its sample. This chain connects TRBV5-6 to TRBJ1-2, with 7 bases that match TRBD1. The length of the CDR3 is 13 residues. J lost 9 bases, V lost 3 bases, and 8 bases had no gene match. Per germline, CDR1 SGHDT and CDR2 YYEEEE. The CDR3 here is CASSSWTGSRYTF. The CDR3 nucleotides are TGTGCCAGCAGCTCTTGGACAGGATCGCGCTACACCTTC.

This clone was found a few times. Other DNA sequences in this sample translate to the same CDR3. This chain joins TRBV9 and TRBJ2-3; D not resolved. V shed 0 bases and J shed 0 bases, with 5 bases lying between them. This CDR3 spans 14 amino acids. Germline V gene lookup returns CDR1 SGDLS and CDR2 YYNGEE. CDR3 region: CASSVVDSTDTQYF. CDR3 bases: TGTGCCAGCAGCGTAGTAGATAGCACAGATACGCAGTATTTT.

Worth noting for this clone: Other DNA sequences of this sample code for an identical CDR3. The chain couples TRBV9 to TRBJ2-1; 9 bases map to TRBD2. The CDR3 length is 15 residues. Germline V gene lookup returns CDR1 SGDLS and CDR2 YYNGEE. The J segment lost 2 bases and the V segment lost 3 bases, leaving 3 bases of the junction unmatched. The CDR3 DNA reads TGTGCCAGCAGCGCTAGCGGGACCCCCTACAATGAGCAGTTCTTC. Translating gives CASSASGTPYNEQFF.

This clone has just one count. This rearrangement joins TRBV11-2 to TRBJ1-2; 9 nucleotides agree with TRBD1. J lost 7 bases, V lost 3 bases, and 3 bases had no gene match. Germline V gives CDR1 SGHAT, CDR2 FQNNGV. This CDR3 contains 13 residues. Here the CDR3 reads CASSFGTGFGYTF. The CDR3 DNA sequence: TGTGCCAGCAGCTTCGGGACAGGGTTTGGCTACACCTTC.

The chain joins TRBV7-8 to TRBJ1-5, with D possibly matching TRBD1 (5 bases). V lost 5 bases and J lost 7, with 15 bases in between. The CDR3 is 14 amino acids. Germline V gene sequence: CDR1 SGHVS, CDR2 FQNEAQ. The CDR3 here is CASSPTVGGQPQHF. The CDR3 bases are TGTGCCAGCAGCCCTACAGTGGGGGGACAGCCCCAGCATTTT.

The chain links TRBV6-5 to TRBJ2-1; the match to TRBD2 covers 9 bases. Germline V gives CDR1 MNHEY, CDR2 SVGAGI. The trim removed 0 bases at V and 8 bases at J, leaving 5 bases unmatched. This CDR3 contains 15 residues. The CDR3 DNA is TGTGCCAGCAGTTACTCAACTAGCGGGTTCGATGAGCAGTTCTTC. This codes for CASSYSTSGFDEQFF.

The chain employs TRBV7-9 and TRBJ1-2; a weak D match, TRBD1 (6 bases). The CDR3 runs 13 residues. With 5 bases removed from V and 8 bases from J, the gap between germline ends came to 15 bases. In germline, CDR1 is SEHNR, CDR2 FQNEAQ (reference sequence). The CDR3: CASSPAGVRGYTF. The CDR3 bases are TGTGCCAGCAGCCCGGCAGGGGTGAGGGGCTACACCTTC.

The genes are TRBV11-2 and TRBJ2-7; possible D gene TRBD2, 5 bases. Germline V gene sequence: CDR1 SGHAT, CDR2 FQNNGV. The CDR3 loop spans 16 amino acids. The germline V and J ends were trimmed by 5 bases and 0 bases, with 17 bases remaining between them. The CDR3 DNA reads TGTGCCAGCAGCAATACCGGGAAAACCCCCTCCTACGAGCAGTACTTC. This translates into CASSNTGKTPSYEQYF. Looking up the rest from reference TRBV11-2 and TRBJ2-7 gives the full variable domain: EAGVAQSPRYKIIEKRQSVAFWCNPISGHATLYWYQQILGQGPKLLIQFQNNGVVDDSQLPKDRFSAERLKGVDSTLKIQPAKLEDSAVYLCASSNTGKTPSYEQYFGPGTRLTVT.

This chain uses TRBV5-1 with TRBJ1-1; D remains ambiguous. Germline values: CDR1 SGHRS, CDR2 YFSETQ. Deletions cut 2 bases from V and 3 bases from J, with 14 bases between. The CDR3 is 15 residues long. CDR3 sequence reads: CASSFRGGKDTEAFF. In nucleotides, the CDR3 is TGCGCCAGCAGCTTTCGCGGAGGAAAGGACACTGAAGCTTTCTTT.

The CDR3 loop is CASSPLPMSGGQNTYEQYF. In DNA, the CDR3 is TGTGCCAGCAGTCCTCTCCCTATGTCCGGCGGACAGAATACCTACGAGCAGTACTTC. The rearrangement links TRBV27 to TRBJ2-7, with D possibly matching TRBD1 (6 bases). Germline-derived CDR1 and CDR2 are MNHEY and SMNVEV (reference sequence). The CDR3 runs to 19 residues. Trimming pared 5 bases from V and 2 bases from J, leaving 28 bases between.

Notes on this clone: The sample has other DNA sequences that encode this CDR3 too. The chain is built from TRBV4-1 and TRBJ2-7; D assignment may be TRBD1 or TRBD2 (5 bases each). Trimming cost V 2 bases and J 2 bases, with 10 bases left between them. Germline V CDR1 and CDR2: MGHRA, YSYEKL. The CDR3 extends over 14 amino acids. The CDR3 bases are TGCGCCAGCAGCCAAAGGGACGGACCCTACGAGCAGTACTTC. Its protein product is CASSQRDGPYEQYF.

The chain is built from TRBV27 and TRBJ2-1, with D maybe TRBD1 (5 bases). CDR3 length equals 16 residues. Per germline, CDR1 MNHEY and CDR2 SMNVEV (reference sequence). V gave up 2 bases and J gave up 1 base, with 12 bases separating them. CDR3 region: CASSLASWTSYNEQFF. The CDR3 DNA sequence: TGTGCCAGCAGTTTAGCTTCTTGGACATCCTACAATGAGCAGTTCTTC.

V and J are TRBV28 and TRBJ2-7, with 7 bases lining up with TRBD2. The trim removed 2 bases at V and 4 bases at J, leaving 8 bases unmatched. CDR3 length equals 15 residues. Germline CDR1 and CDR2: MDHEN and SYDVKM. CDR3 nucleotide sequence: TGTGCCAGCAGTTTACTAGCGGAAGTAGGGTACGAGCAGTACTTC. Translating it yields CASSLLAEVGYEQYF.

The chain joins TRBV7-2 to TRBJ2-3; 10 bases are shared with TRBD2. The CDR3 loop spans 19 amino acids. Per germline, CDR1 SGHTA and CDR2 FQGNSA. V lost 3 bases to trimming and J lost 0 bases; unmatched junction nucleotides: 12. CDR3 protein: CASSFPLELAGPSTDTQYF. Written as DNA, the CDR3 is TGTGCCAGCAGCTTCCCCCTCGAACTAGCGGGACCTAGCACAGATACGCAGTATTTT.

CDR3 protein: CASSESTPYEQYF. The CDR3 DNA sequence: TGCGCCAGCAGTGAGTCAACCCCCTACGAGCAGTACTTC. This rearrangement joins TRBV10-2 to TRBJ2-7, with D unresolved. Trimming took off 0 bases at V and 2 bases at J, with 5 bases between the two ends. This CDR3 has 13 residues. Germline loops: CDR1 WSHSY, CDR2 SAAADI.

The chain links TRBV25-1 to TRBJ1-1; 8 bases line up with TRBD1. The germline V gene encodes CDR1 MGHDK and CDR2 SYGVNS. This CDR3 is built from 13 residues. The junction had 7 bases not matched to a gene; V was cut back by 8 bases and J by 5 bases. The chain's CDR3 is CASGGQGLTEAFF. Written as DNA, the CDR3 is TGTGCCAGCGGCGGACAGGGATTAACTGAAGCTTTCTTT.